This T cell receptor beta chain was obtained from a study of Graves' ophthalmopathy and Graves' hyperthyroidism. The authors amplified TCR beta CDR3 regions from RNA transcripts. The workflow started with a first-round RT-PCR run with HTBI primers and then moved on to a second-round multiplex PCR. In TCRdb, the multiplex PCR reads were re-called with MiXCR into one record per CDR3 protein. The sample lists about 740,000 distinct CDR3 sequences; 40% were seen once. Study results and caveats: Detected in blood as well were most expanded thyroid clonotypes with frequency above 0.001. Ophthalmopathy progression predictions by the model showed approximately 79% specificity and roughly 70% sensitivity.

A word on this clonotype: Its antigen is not known.

Where ophthalmopathy was present, donors had moderate-to-severe activity, CAS ≥3, NOSPECS ≥4 and duration under 3 months. It was on clinical symptoms, serum thyroxine, TRAb, thyroid ultrasound and orbital computed tomography that diagnosis relied. The clonotype comes from an adult man with Graves' ophthalmopathy. Sequenced sample: peripheral blood.

The DNA for the CDR3 is TGTGCCAGCAGCTTAGTTGGCAGGGCAACCTACGAGCAGTACTTC. This encodes CASSLVGRATYEQYF. The rearrangement uses TRBV11-2 and TRBJ2-7; TRBD1 is a possible D gene (5 bases). Germline lookup yields CDR1 SGHAT and CDR2 FQNNGV. Trimming pared 1 base from V and 2 bases from J, leaving 12 bases between. The CDR3 runs 15 residues.